This T cell receptor beta chain was identified in a study of cytomegalovirus exposure and HLA in healthy donors. Findings and limits, study-wide: Cytomegalovirus status was reportedly diagnosed by the classifier with high sensitivity and specificity.

TCRdb keeps only in-frame clones here, not all; method: immunoSEQ multiplex PCR. The sample has roughly 240,000 clones, around nine tenths seen once. This CDR3 is built from 12 residues. Germline assignment: CDR1 MNHEY and CDR2 SVGAGI. Trimming removed 0 bases at V and 4 bases at J, with 4 bases between. Details on this clone: The target antigen is unknown. Other DNA sequences in this specimen translate into the identical CDR3.

The receptor was isolated from a man between 18 and 29 years old in good health and CMV-seronegative. The chain carries TRBV6-5 and TRBJ2-7; D not resolved. Sequenced material: PBMCs. The CDR3 protein is CASSYSHYEQYF. The CDR3 DNA reads as TGTGCCAGCAGTTACTCCCATTACGAGCAGTACTTC.